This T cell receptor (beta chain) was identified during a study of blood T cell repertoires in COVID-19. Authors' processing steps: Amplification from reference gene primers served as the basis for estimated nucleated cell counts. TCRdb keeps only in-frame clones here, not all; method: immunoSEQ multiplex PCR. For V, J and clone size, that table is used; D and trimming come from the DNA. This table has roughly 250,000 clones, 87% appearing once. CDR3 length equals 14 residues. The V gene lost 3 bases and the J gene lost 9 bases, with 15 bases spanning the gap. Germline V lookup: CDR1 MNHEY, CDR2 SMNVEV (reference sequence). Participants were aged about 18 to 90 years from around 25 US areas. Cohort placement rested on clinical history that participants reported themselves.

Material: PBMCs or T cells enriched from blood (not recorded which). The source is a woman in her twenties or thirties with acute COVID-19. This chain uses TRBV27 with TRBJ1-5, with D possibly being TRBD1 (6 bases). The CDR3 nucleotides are TGTGCCAGCAGTTTCTCCAACCGGGACACGCCCCAGCATTTT. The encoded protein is CASSFSNRDTPQHF.